This T cell receptor beta chain was obtained from a study of T-cell memory formation after mild COVID-19. Overall study: Among the donors, TCR clusters were largely specific to each donor.

With respect to this clonotype: Its antigen is as yet unknown.

Study conclusions and caveats: Confirmation of SARS-CoV-2 specificity was lacking for second-wave clones peaking day 37. Contracting CD4+ clones lay largely in CM and EM, with CD8+ ones residing in EMRA. Detection of some responders pre-infection suggested pre-existing cross-reactive memory T cells participated.

TCRdb re-called the 5' RACE reads with MiXCR, one entry per CDR3 protein. The sample carries around 250,000 distinct CDR3 sequences, around 15% recorded once. This CDR3 has 16 residues. CDR1 is SGHDT and CDR2 is YYEEEE in the germline V gene. The J segment lost 4 bases and the V segment lost 4 bases, leaving 11 bases of the junction unmatched. This TCR came from a young man who had mild COVID-19 (a few samples of this study predate the infection). Cell type and time point are not known. Sequenced input: PBMCs or a T cell subset sorted from them (not recorded which). The chain recombines TRBV5-6 with TRBJ1-1, with 9 bases aligning to TRBD1. Here the CDR3 DNA reads TGTGCCAGCAGCCCGCGGGACAGGGTATGGAGCACTGAAGCTTTCTTT. This translates into CASSPRDRVWSTEAFF.